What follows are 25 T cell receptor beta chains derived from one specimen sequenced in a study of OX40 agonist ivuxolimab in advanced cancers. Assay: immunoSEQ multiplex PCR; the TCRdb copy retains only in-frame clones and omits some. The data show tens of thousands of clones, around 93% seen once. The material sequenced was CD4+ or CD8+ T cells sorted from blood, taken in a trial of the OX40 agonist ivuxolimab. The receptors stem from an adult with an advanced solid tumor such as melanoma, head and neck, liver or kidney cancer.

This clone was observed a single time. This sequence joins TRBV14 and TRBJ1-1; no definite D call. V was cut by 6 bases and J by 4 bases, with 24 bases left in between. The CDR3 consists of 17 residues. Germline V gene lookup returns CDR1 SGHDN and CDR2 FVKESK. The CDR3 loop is CASRHRPGRTSGTEAFF. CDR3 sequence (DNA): TGTGCCAGCAGACATCGTCCCGGACGGACGTCGGGCACTGAAGCTTTCTTT.

The chain's CDR3 is CASSQGRDKNNEQFF. The CDR3 DNA follows: TGCGCCAGCAGCCAGGGCCGGGACAAGAACAATGAGCAGTTCTTC. This rearrangement joins TRBV4-3 to TRBJ2-1; TRBD1 might be the D (6 bases). From germline, CDR1 is LGHNA and CDR2 YSLEER. V dropped 3 bases and J dropped 5 bases, with 14 bases sitting between them. The CDR3 length is 15 residues.

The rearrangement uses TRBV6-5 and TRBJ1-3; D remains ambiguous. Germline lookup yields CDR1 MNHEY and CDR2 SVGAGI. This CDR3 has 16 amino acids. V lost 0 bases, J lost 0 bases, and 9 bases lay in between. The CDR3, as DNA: TGTGCCAGCAGTTACTCCAGAGGTTCCTCTGGAAACACCATATATTTT. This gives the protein CASSYSRGSSGNTIYF.

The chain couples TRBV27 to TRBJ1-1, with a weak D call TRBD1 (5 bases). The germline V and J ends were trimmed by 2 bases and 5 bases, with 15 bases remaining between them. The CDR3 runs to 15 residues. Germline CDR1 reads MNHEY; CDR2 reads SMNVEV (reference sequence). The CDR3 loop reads CASSLTSGGVTEAFF. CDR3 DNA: TGTGCCAGCAGTTTAACGTCCGGGGGAGTGACTGAAGCTTTCTTT.

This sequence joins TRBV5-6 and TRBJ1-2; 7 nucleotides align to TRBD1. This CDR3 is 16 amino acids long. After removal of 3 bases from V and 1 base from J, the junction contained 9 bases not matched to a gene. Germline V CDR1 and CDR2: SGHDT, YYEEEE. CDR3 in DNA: TGTGCCAGCAGCTCAAAGACAGGGACCAATAACTATGGCTACACCTTC. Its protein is CASSSKTGTNNYGYTF.

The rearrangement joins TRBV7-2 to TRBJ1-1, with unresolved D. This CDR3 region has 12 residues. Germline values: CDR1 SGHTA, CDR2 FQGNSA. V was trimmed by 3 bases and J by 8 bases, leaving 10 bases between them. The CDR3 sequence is CASSLVWREAFF. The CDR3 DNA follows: TGTGCCAGCAGCTTGGTATGGCGAGAAGCTTTCTTT.

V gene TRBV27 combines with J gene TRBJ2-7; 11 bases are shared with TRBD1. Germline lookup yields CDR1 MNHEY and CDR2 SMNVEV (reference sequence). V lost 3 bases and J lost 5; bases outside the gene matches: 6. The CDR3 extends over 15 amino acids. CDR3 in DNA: TGTGCCAGCAGTTTGGGGACAGGGGGGGCCGACGAGCAGTACTTC. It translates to CASSLGTGGADEQYF.

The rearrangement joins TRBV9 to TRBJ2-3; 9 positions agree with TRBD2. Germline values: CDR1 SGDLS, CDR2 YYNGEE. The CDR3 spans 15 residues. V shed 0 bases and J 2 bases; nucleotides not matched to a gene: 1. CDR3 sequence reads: CASSVGLAATDTQYF. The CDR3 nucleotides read TGTGCCAGCAGCGTAGGACTAGCGGCCACAGATACGCAGTATTTT. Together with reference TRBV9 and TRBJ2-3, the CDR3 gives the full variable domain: DSGVTQTPKHLITATGQRVTLRCSPRSGDLSVYWYQQSLDQGLQFLIQYYNGEERAKGNILERFSAQQFPDLHSELNLSSLELGDSALYFCASSVGLAATDTQYFGPGTRLTVL.

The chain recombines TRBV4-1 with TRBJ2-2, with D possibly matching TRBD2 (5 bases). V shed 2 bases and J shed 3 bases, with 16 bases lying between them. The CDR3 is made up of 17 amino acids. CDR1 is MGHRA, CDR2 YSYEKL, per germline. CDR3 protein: CASSQTPPGFYTGELFF. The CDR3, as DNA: TGCGCCAGCAGCCAAACCCCCCCGGGGTTTTACACCGGGGAGCTGTTTTTT.

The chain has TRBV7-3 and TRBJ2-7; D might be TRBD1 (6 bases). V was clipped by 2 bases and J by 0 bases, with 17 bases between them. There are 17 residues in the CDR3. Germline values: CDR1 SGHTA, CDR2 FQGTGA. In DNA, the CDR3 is TGTGCCAGCAGCTTAGTCTTAGGACAGACCTTCTCCTACGAGCAGTACTTC. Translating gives CASSLVLGQTFSYEQYF.

The DNA of the CDR3 is TGTGCCAGCAGCTCCCTTAGGACTGATACGCAGTATTTT. Its protein is CASSSLRTDTQYF. The rearrangement links TRBV7-9 to TRBJ2-3; TRBD2 might be the D (5 bases). Per the germline V gene, CDR1 is SEHNR and CDR2 is FQNEAQ (reference sequence). This CDR3 is 13 amino acids long. Trimming removed 4 bases at V and 6 bases at J, with 11 bases between.

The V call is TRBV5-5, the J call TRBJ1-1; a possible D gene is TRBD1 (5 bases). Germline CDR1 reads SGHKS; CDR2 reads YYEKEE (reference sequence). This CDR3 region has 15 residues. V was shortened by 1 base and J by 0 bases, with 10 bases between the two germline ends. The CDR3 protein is CASSLKGQVNTEAFF. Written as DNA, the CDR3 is TGTGCCAGCAGCTTGAAAGGACAAGTGAACACTGAAGCTTTCTTT.

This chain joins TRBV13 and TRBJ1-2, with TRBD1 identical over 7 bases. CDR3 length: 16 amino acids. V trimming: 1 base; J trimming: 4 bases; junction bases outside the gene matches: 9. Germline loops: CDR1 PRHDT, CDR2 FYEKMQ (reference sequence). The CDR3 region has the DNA TGTGCCAGCAGCTTAGCCGGGGACAGTAGGACCTATGGCTACACCTTC. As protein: CASSLAGDSRTYGYTF.

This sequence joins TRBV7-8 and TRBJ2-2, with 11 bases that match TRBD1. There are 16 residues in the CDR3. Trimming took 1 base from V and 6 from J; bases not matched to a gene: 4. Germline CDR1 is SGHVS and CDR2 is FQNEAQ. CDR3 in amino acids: CASSLEGTGGSGELFF. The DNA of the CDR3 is TGTGCCAGCAGCTTAGAGGGGACAGGGGGTTCCGGGGAGCTGTTTTTT.

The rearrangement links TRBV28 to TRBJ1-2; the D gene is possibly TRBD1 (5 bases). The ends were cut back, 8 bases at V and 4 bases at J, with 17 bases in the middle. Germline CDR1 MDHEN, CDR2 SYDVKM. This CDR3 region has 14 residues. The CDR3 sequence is CASFRDGGFYGYTF. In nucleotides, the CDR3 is TGTGCCAGCTTCCGGGACGGCGGGTTCTATGGCTACACCTTC.

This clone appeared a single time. CDR3 protein: CASSPGVARQETQYF. CDR3 in DNA: TGTGCCAGCAGTCCCGGGGTAGCGCGCCAAGAGACCCAGTACTTC. The V gene is TRBV27, the J gene TRBJ2-5, with a possible D match to TRBD2 (5 bases). Per the germline V gene, CDR1 is MNHEY and CDR2 is SMNVEV (reference sequence). The length of the CDR3 is 15 residues. With 5 bases removed from V and 1 base from J, the gap between germline ends came to 14 bases.

CDR3 sequence (DNA): TGTGCCAGCAGTGAATCTCCGGGGGCCTACGAGCAGTACTTC. It translates to CASSESPGAYEQYF. The rearrangement links TRBV6-1 to TRBJ2-7, with D maybe TRBD2 (6 bases). Germline V gene data show CDR1 as MNHNS and CDR2 as SASEGT. V lost 2 bases and J 2 bases, leaving 10 bases between the germline ends. The CDR3 is 14 amino acids.

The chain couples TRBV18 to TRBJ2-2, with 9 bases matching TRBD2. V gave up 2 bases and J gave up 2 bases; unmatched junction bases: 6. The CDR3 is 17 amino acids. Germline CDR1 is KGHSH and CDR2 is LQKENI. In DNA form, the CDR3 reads TGTGCCAGCTCACCAACTAGCGGGCCTACTAACACCGGGGAGCTGTTTTTT. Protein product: CASSPTSGPTNTGELFF.

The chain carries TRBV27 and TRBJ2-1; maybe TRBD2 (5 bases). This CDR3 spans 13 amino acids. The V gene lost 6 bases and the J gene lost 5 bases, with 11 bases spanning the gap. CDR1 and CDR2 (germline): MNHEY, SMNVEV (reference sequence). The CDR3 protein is CASSPGKNNEQFF. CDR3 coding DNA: TGTGCCAGCAGCCCCGGGAAGAACAATGAGCAGTTCTTC.

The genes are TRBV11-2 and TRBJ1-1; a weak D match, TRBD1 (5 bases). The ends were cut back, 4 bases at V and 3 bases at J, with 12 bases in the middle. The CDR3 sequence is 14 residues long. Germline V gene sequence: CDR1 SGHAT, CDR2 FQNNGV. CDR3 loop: CASSWGTLDTEAFF. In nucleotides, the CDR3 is TGTGCCAGCAGCTGGGGGACCCTGGACACTGAAGCTTTCTTT.

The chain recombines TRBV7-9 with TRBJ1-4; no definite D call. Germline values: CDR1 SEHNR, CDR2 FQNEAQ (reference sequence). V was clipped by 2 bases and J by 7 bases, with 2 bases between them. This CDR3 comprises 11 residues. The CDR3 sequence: CASSLTEKLFF. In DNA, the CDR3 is TGTGCCAGCAGCTTAACTGAAAAACTGTTTTTT.

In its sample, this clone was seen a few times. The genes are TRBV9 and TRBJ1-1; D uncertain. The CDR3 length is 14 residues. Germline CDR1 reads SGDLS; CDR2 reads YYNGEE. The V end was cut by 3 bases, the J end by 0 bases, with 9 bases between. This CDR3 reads CASSGPYMNTEAFF. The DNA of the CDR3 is TGTGCCAGCAGCGGGCCCTATATGAACACTGAAGCTTTCTTT.

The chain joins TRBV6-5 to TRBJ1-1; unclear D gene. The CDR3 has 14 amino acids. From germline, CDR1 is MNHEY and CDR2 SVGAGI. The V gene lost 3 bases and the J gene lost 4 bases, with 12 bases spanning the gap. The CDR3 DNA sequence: TGTGCCAGCAGTTATTCTGGGGAAAGCACTGAAGCTTTCTTT. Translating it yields CASSYSGESTEAFF.

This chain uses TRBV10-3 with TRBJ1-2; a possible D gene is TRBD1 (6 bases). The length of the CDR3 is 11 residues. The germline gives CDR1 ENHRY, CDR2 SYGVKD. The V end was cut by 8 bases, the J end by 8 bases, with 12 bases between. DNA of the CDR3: TGTGCCATCTCTTCAGGGGAAGGCTACACCTTC. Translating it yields CAISSGEGYTF.

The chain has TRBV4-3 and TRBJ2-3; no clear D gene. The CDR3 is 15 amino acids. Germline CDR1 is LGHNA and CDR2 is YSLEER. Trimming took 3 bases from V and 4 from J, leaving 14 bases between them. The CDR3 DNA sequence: TGCGCCAGCAGCCAGCTACCCAATTCCGCAGATACGCAGTATTTT. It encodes CASSQLPNSADTQYF.